This TCR beta chain was recorded in a study of T cell responses to AZD1222 COVID-19 vaccine. Germline CDR1 and CDR2: SNHLY and FYNNEI. Trimming removed 7 bases at V and 4 bases at J, with 11 bases between. CDR3 length: 13 residues. Generated by immunoSEQ multiplex PCR, the TCRdb table keeps only in-frame clones and is missing some. The sample contains 65,000 to 100,000 clones, 85% to 95% of which appear only once. This specimen consisted of peripheral blood, obtained 28 days after the second AZD1222 dose. The TCR originated in an adult who received the AZD1222 COVID-19 vaccine. V gene TRBV2 combines with J gene TRBJ1-5; D gene uncertain. CDR3 in amino acids: CASTESPNQPQHF. In DNA form, the CDR3 reads TGTGCCAGCACCGAAAGCCCAAATCAGCCCCAGCATTTT.